Shown below are 4 T cell receptor beta chains from a single sample sequenced in a study of regulatory T cells in long-lasting Graves disease. As for time point: newly diagnosed GD, antithyroid drugs for less than 3 months. PBMC-extracted RNA yielded the TCR library. Assembly of TCR beta libraries relied on iRepertoire HTBI primers together with Arm-PCR of CDR3 regions. TCRdb re-derived calls from the multiplex PCR reads in MiXCR, one entry per CDR3 protein. This sample has 360,000 or so distinct CDR3 sequences, with under 20% found just once. These same data were also listed under a study on T cells in Graves' hyperthyroidism and ophthalmopathy.

This material consisted of peripheral blood mononuclear cells (PBMCs), taken at new diagnosis, from a patient treated with antithyroid drugs. These receptors originate from a young woman with Graves disease.

This clonotype was observed at least ten times. As DNA, the CDR3 is TGTGCCTGGAGGGGACGGGACGTCACAGATACGCAGTATTTT. Its protein is CAWRGRDVTDTQYF. The chain employs TRBV30 and TRBJ2-3, with D perhaps matching TRBD1 or TRBD2 (5 bases each). The CDR3 totals 14 residues. Germline assignment: CDR1 GTSNPN and CDR2 SVGIG (reference sequence). Trimming removed 3 bases at V and 2 bases at J, with 12 bases between.

The genes are TRBV27 and TRBJ1-3; the D is unclear. CDR1 is MNHEY and CDR2 is SMNVEV in the germline V gene (reference sequence). CDR3 length equals 12 residues. V gave up 6 bases and J gave up 2 bases, with 5 bases separating them. The CDR3 protein is CASRSPGNTIYF. The CDR3 bases are TGTGCCAGCAGAAGCCCTGGAAACACCATATATTTT.

This chain uses TRBV30 with TRBJ1-1; D uncertain. This CDR3 region has 13 residues. Per the germline V gene, CDR1 is GTSNPN and CDR2 is SVGIG (reference sequence). V lost 8 bases and J 4 bases, leaving 17 bases between the germline ends. The CDR3 nucleotides read TGTGCCAGTAGTATTGCAGGAGGCACTGAAGCTTTCTTT. The encoded protein is CASSIAGGTEAFF.

This clonotype was detected many times. J is TRBJ2-1 and V is TRBV3-1, with no clear D. The V end lost 1 base, the J end lost 5 bases, and 9 bases lay between the germline ends. Germline CDR1 and CDR2: LGHDT and YNNKEL (reference sequence). The CDR3 contains 14 residues. The CDR3 protein is CASSQGTRNNEQFF. As DNA, the CDR3 is TGTGCCAGCAGCCAAGGGACGAGGAACAATGAGCAGTTCTTC.